This TCR beta chain emerged from a study of cytomegalovirus exposure and HLA in healthy donors. Profiled with immunoSEQ multiplex PCR; TCRdb holds only in-frame clones, not every one. The table includes 120,000 or so clones, more than 70% detected once. The V and J ends lost 5 bases and 8 bases, in that order; junction bases with no gene match: 6. CDR1 LNHDA and CDR2 SQIVND come from the germline V gene (reference sequence). The CDR3 length is 15 residues. The donors belonged to the roughly 110-subject validation cohort, separate from the roughly 650-subject first cohort. The sequence was obtained from a man aged 18 to 35 in good health and CMV-seronegative. J is TRBJ1-4 and V is TRBV19, with 12 bases aligning to TRBD1. The sequencing sample was made of PBMCs. The CDR3 reads CASSWDRGRGEKLFF. For the CDR3, the DNA is TGTGCCAGTAGTTGGGACAGGGGGCGAGGGGAAAAACTGTTTTTT.